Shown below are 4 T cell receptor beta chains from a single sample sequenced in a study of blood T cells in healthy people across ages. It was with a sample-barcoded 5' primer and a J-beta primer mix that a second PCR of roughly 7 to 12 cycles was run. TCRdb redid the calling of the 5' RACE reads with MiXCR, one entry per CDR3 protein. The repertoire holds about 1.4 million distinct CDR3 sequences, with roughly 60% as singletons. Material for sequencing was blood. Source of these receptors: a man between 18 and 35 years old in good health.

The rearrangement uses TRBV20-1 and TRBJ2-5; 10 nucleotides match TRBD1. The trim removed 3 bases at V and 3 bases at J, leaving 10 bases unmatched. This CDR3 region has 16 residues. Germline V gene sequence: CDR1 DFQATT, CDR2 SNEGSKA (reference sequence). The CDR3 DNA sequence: TGCAGTGCTAGGGCCCAGGGGACAGGGGTAGAAGAGACCCAGTACTTC. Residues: CSARAQGTGVEETQYF.

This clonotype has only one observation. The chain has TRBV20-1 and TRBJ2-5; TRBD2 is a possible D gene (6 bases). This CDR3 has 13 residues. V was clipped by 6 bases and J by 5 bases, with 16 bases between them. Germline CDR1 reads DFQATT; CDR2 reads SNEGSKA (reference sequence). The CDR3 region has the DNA TGCAGTGCACGGGACTTACAAAGGGAGACCCAGTACTTC. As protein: CSARDLQRETQYF.

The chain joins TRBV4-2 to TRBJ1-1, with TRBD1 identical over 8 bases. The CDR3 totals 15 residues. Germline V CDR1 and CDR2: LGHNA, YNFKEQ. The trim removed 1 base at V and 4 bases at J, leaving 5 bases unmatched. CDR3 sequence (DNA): TGTGCCAGCAGCCAAGGGACAGGGTGGGGCACTGAAGCTTTCTTT. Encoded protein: CASSQGTGWGTEAFF.

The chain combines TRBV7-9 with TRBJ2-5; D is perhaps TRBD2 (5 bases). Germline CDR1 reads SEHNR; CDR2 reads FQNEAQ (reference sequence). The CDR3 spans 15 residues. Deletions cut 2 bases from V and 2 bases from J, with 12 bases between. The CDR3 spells CASSLNGGRQETQYF. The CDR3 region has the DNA TGTGCCAGCAGCTTAAATGGAGGCAGACAAGAGACCCAGTACTTC.